The present T cell receptor beta chain was sequenced within a study of CD8 T cells in ankylosing spondylitis. About this clonotype itself: No antigen is known for it.

CDR3 length: 15 amino acids. The germline V and J ends were trimmed by 6 bases and 6 bases, with 17 bases remaining between them. CDR1 MNHNS and CDR2 SASEGT come from the germline V gene. It was by quantitative 5'-RACE with molecular barcodes that TCR beta libraries were made. Each CDR3 protein gets one entry after TCRdb re-called the 5' RACE reads with MiXCR. Here the sample spans fewer than 750,000 distinct CDR3 sequences, 15% to 20% being singletons. Overall study findings and caveats: Clones that were linked to disease were CD8+ and were relatively rare in peripheral blood. Made up of eight or nine highly homologous variants, a TCR beta motif appeared characteristic of ankylosing spondylitis blood. In ankylosing spondylitis patients, matched synovial fluid reportedly showed significant enrichment of disease-linked clones.

The V gene is TRBV6-1, the J gene TRBJ1-4; perhaps TRBD1 as D (5 bases). Sequencing input: blood, either unsorted or a sorted T cell fraction (not recorded which). The clonotype comes from a male donor with ankylosing spondylitis. CDR3 sequence: CASSKAGWVDEKLFF. In DNA form, the CDR3 reads TGTGCCAGCAGCAAAGCAGGGTGGGTCGATGAAAAACTGTTTTTT.